A single sample is the source of the 15 T cell receptor beta chains below, sequenced in a study of control samples from healthy donors and cancer patients. Some clones are missing from TCRdb's copy, which holds only in-frame ones; the method was immunoSEQ multiplex PCR. The sample includes over 80,000 clones, roughly four fifths of them seen just once. Source material: blood. These receptors all stem from a man between 60 and 70 years old in good health.

The genes are TRBV10-3 and TRBJ1-5; no clear D. Germline V CDR1 and CDR2: ENHRY, SYGVKD. This CDR3 has 16 amino acids. Trimming cost V 6 bases and J 2 bases, with 17 bases left between them. CDR3 region: CAISDRRPVGNQPQHF. The CDR3 DNA reads TGTGCCATCAGCGATCGGCGGCCGGTCGGCAATCAGCCCCAGCATTTT.

The chain uses TRBV7-9 and TRBJ2-1; D may correspond to TRBD1 or TRBD2 (5 bases each). This CDR3 is built from 13 residues. V was shortened by 3 bases and J by 15 bases, with 18 bases between the two germline ends. Germline V gene sequence: CDR1 SEHNR, CDR2 FQNEAQ (reference sequence). CDR3 loop: CASSFGGDRRTFF. The DNA for the CDR3 is TGTGCCAGCAGCTTTGGGGGTGATCGCCGCACGTTCTTC.

This clone has only a few counts. The chain is built from TRBV30 and TRBJ2-1, with D tentatively TRBD1 (5 bases). Germline CDR1 reads GTSNPN; CDR2 reads SVGIG (reference sequence). CDR3 length equals 12 residues. Trimming removed 2 bases from V and 10 bases from J, with 12 bases in between. CDR3 in DNA: TGTGCCTGGAGTCACTCAGGGCGCGAGCAGTTCTTC. It encodes CAWSHSGREQFF.

The chain recombines TRBV2 with TRBJ1-5; the D is unclear. Germline V gene data show CDR1 as SNHLY and CDR2 as FYNNEI. The CDR3 sequence is 13 residues long. V lost 7 bases, J lost 2 bases, and 9 bases lay in between. CDR3 coding DNA: TGTGCCAGCACTAGGGCGGGCAATCAGCCCCAGCATTTT. The encoded protein is CASTRAGNQPQHF.

The chain joins TRBV30 to TRBJ2-7, with a possible D match to TRBD2 (5 bases). CDR3 length: 14 residues. V lost 0 bases and J 7 bases, leaving 16 bases between the germline ends. Looked up from germline, CDR1 is GTSNPN and CDR2 is SVGIG (reference sequence). CDR3 in DNA: TGTGCCTGGAGTGTGGGAGCTGGGTTGGAGGAGCAGTACTTC. It translates to CAWSVGAGLEEQYF.

This clone turned up a few times. The chain links TRBV5-1 to TRBJ2-5, with TRBD2 identical over 11 bases. The CDR3 is 15 amino acids. J was trimmed by 5 bases and V by 4 bases; bases with no gene match: 7. The germline V gene encodes CDR1 SGHRS and CDR2 YFSETQ. The chain's CDR3 is CASSRTSGYTETQYF. The CDR3 nucleotides read TGCGCCAGCAGCCGGACTAGCGGGTACACGGAGACCCAGTACTTC.

V and J are TRBV30 and TRBJ1-4; TRBD1 agrees at 9 bases. CDR3 length equals 17 residues. The trim removed 2 bases at V and 7 bases at J, leaving 14 bases unmatched. Germline CDR1 reads GTSNPN; CDR2 reads SVGIG (reference sequence). CDR3 DNA: TGTGCCTGGAGTTCCTACGCGACCGGGACAGGGTCTGAAAAACTGTTTTTT. Protein: CAWSSYATGTGSEKLFF. Full variable domain (outside the CDR3, taken from reference TRBV30 and TRBJ1-4): SQTIHQWPATLVQPVGSPLSLECTVEGTSNPNLYWYRQAAGRGLQLLFYSVGIGQISSEVPQNLSASRPQDRQFILSSKKLLLSDSGFYLCAWSSYATGTGSEKLFFGSGTQLSVL.

The V and J genes are TRBV9 and TRBJ1-1; 9 nucleotides match TRBD1. The CDR3 sequence is 17 residues long. V lost 2 bases and J lost 1; bases outside the gene matches: 9. The germline gives CDR1 SGDLS, CDR2 YYNGEE. CDR3 sequence: CASSVEDRGFSNTEAFF. DNA of the CDR3: TGTGCCAGCAGCGTCGAGGACAGGGGATTTTCGAACACTGAAGCTTTCTTT. Supplemented by reference TRBV9 and TRBJ1-1, the full variable domain reads DSGVTQTPKHLITATGQRVTLRCSPRSGDLSVYWYQQSLDQGLQFLIQYYNGEERAKGNILERFSAQQFPDLHSELNLSSLELGDSALYFCASSVEDRGFSNTEAFFGQGTRLTVV.

The genes are TRBV19 and TRBJ2-1; D call uncertain. This CDR3 has 16 residues. Germline-derived CDR1 and CDR2 are LNHDA and SQIVND (reference sequence). V lost 4 bases to trimming and J lost 0 bases, with 13 bases between them. The CDR3 DNA reads as TGTGCCAGTAGTAGAGCCACCATGAGCTCCTACAATGAGCAGTTCTTC. Its translation: CASSRATMSSYNEQFF.

This sequence joins TRBV3-1 (or the pseudogene TRBV3-2) and TRBJ2-7; D is perhaps TRBD1 or TRBD2 (5 bases each). The ends were cut back, 1 base at V and 3 bases at J, with 19 bases in the middle. Germline values: CDR1 LGHDT, CDR2 YNNKEL (reference sequence). This CDR3 has 17 amino acids. This chain's CDR3 is CASSQVSGAVSRYEQYF. CDR3 nucleotide sequence: TGTGCCAGCAGCCAAGTTTCCGGGGCGGTCAGCCGCTACGAGCAGTACTTC.

As to this clone: The same CDR3 arises from other DNA sequences in this sample as well. The chain uses TRBV19 and TRBJ1-1; the D gene is possibly TRBD1 (6 bases). V was shortened by 3 bases and J by 4 bases, with 9 bases between the two germline ends. Germline loops: CDR1 LNHDA, CDR2 SQIVND (reference sequence). The length of the CDR3 is 13 residues. In DNA, the CDR3 is TGTGCCAGTAGTATTTTAGGGGGCACTGAAGCTTTCTTT. It yields the protein CASSILGGTEAFF.

This clone was seen once. The rearrangement joins TRBV2 to TRBJ1-6; D gene ambiguous. Per the germline V gene, CDR1 is SNHLY and CDR2 is FYNNEI. Trimming stripped 8 bases from V and 2 bases from J, with 10 bases between. The CDR3 length is 14 residues. CDR3: CASGSRPYNSPLHF. As DNA, the CDR3 is TGTGCCAGCGGATCCAGGCCCTATAATTCACCCCTCCACTTT.

The V gene is TRBV19, the J gene TRBJ1-2; D unresolved. Trimming stripped 3 bases from V and 0 bases from J, with 11 bases between. This CDR3 spans 15 amino acids. Germline V gene lookup returns CDR1 LNHDA and CDR2 SQIVND (reference sequence). The CDR3 nucleotides are TGTGCCAGTAGTATCTGGACGGAAGCTAACTATGGCTACACCTTC. This gives the protein CASSIWTEANYGYTF.

The V and J genes are TRBV5-1 and TRBJ1-4; maybe TRBD1 (5 bases). CDR1 SGHRS and CDR2 YFSETQ come from the germline V gene. The V gene lost 4 bases and the J gene lost 3 bases, with 13 bases spanning the gap. This CDR3 contains 15 residues. The CDR3 DNA reads TGCGCCAGCAGCCCGGGGCGGGGAGCTAATGAAAAACTGTTTTTT. This translates into CASSPGRGANEKLFF.

This chain links TRBV4-1 with TRBJ2-1, with 10 bases that match TRBD2. V lost 0 bases, J lost 8 bases, and 10 bases stayed unmatched. The CDR3 totals 17 residues. Germline CDR1 is MGHRA and CDR2 is YSYEKL. CDR3 bases: TGCGCCAGCAGCCAAGAGGGAGCGGGAGGGCGAGGGTATGAGCAGTTCTTC. It is translated as CASSQEGAGGRGYEQFF.